The entry that follows covers one T cell receptor beta chain sequence. This receptor's antigen is unknown. No much larger clonotype is one base removed from it; base qualities were not supplied. The source of the sample is a study of T cell changes during pregnancy in multiple sclerosis (dated by TCRdb to between 2018 and 2020). About the study as a whole: In women with multiple sclerosis, the researchers looked at how the T cell repertoire shifted as pregnancy progressed.

CDR1 and CDR2 are read off the germline V gene as SGHNT and YENEEA. At the junction V is shortened by 4 bases and J by 2 bases, with 8 bases in between. Inclusive of the bounding cysteine and phenylalanine, the CDR3 is 13 residues long. Kept here is only the CDR3 DNA, which spans 39 bases and is read in frame from base 1. Library method: the immunoSEQ multiplex PCR assay. The source is immuneACCESS, and TCRdb retained only in-frame sequences with V and J called. Part of the clones is not carried over; for the studies checked, unresolved V genes explain less than half of this, and the remainder is unexplained. For this sample the table gives around 29,000 clones, of which more than 90% were detected only once. Jointly, the top ten make up around 0.74% of the sample.

This clonotype was obtained from a female donor with multiple sclerosis, enrolled in a pregnancy study. The chain is assembled from TRBV11-3 and TRBJ1-1; no confident D gene assignment can be made. The sample in question was CD4+ T cells from peripheral blood mononuclear cells, obtained in the first trimester of pregnancy. This receptor has the CDR3 CASSSLRNTEAFF. The nucleotide sequence is given as TGTGCCAGCAGCTCTCTAAGAAACACTGAAGCTTTCTTT.